The 12 T cell receptor beta chains given below trace back to one sample, sequenced in a study of shared clonotypes between healthy human individuals. Clones were read by immunoSEQ multiplex PCR, and TCRdb kept only the in-frame ones, dropping some. The sample includes under 80,000 clones, about 64% of them seen just once. Sequencing was performed on memory CD8+ T cells sorted from blood. Stated subset: CD45RO+ cells pooled with CCR7-negative TemRA cells. Receptors originate from a man aged 25-45 years in good health.

The chain is built from TRBV27 and TRBJ2-7; D gene unclear. Germline values: CDR1 MNHEY, CDR2 SMNVEV (reference sequence). The V end was cut by 0 bases, the J end by 7 bases, with 13 bases between. The CDR3 length is 14 residues. The CDR3 protein is CASSLSGVSREQYF. The DNA of the CDR3 is TGTGCCAGCAGTTTATCGGGTGTTAGTCGGGAGCAGTACTTC.

This clone was recorded at least ten times. The sample contains more than one DNA sequence encoding this CDR3. The CDR3 DNA reads TGTGCCAGCAGTTCACCTACCTACGAGCAGTACTTC. It encodes CASSSPTYEQYF. The chain employs TRBV28 and TRBJ2-7; D unclear. Per germline, CDR1 MDHEN and CDR2 SYDVKM. The CDR3 is 12 residues long. Trimming pared 4 bases from V and 2 bases from J, leaving 6 bases between. Filled out from reference TRBV28 and TRBJ2-7, the complete variable domain reads DVKVTQSSRYLVKRTGEKVFLECVQDMDHENMFWYRQDPGLGLRLIYFSYDVKMKEKGDIPEGYSVSREKKERFSLILESASTNQTSMYLCASSSPTYEQYFGPGTRLTVT.

The gene calls are TRBV7-9 and TRBJ2-5; maybe TRBD2 (6 bases). The V end lost 5 bases, the J end lost 4 bases, and 17 bases lay between the germline ends. This CDR3 has 15 amino acids. Germline CDR1 SEHNR, CDR2 FQNEAQ (reference sequence). DNA of the CDR3: TGTGCCAGCAGCCGTAGCGGTAGTGGGGGAGAGACCCAGTACTTC. Encoded protein: CASSRSGSGGETQYF.

The chain couples TRBV4-2 to TRBJ2-2; TRBD2 aligns across 10 bases. The CDR3 is made up of 19 amino acids. V lost 4 bases and J lost 1; bases outside the gene matches: 12. Germline V CDR1 and CDR2: LGHNA, YNFKEQ. CDR3 nucleotide sequence: TGTGCCAGCAGCCCCGGGAGGTCTAGCGGGAGCGGGAACACCGGGGAGCTGTTTTTT. Amino acid sequence: CASSPGRSSGSGNTGELFF.

The chain couples TRBV5-1 to TRBJ1-1, with D possibly being TRBD1 (6 bases). V was cut by 5 bases and J by 4 bases, with 15 bases left in between. The CDR3 contains 14 residues. Per the germline V gene, CDR1 is SGHRS and CDR2 is YFSETQ. The CDR3 region has the DNA TGCGCCAGCAGTAACAGGGAAGGAGGCACTGAAGCTTTCTTT. Amino acid sequence: CASSNREGGTEAFF.

This clone has a handful of counts. V gene TRBV19 combines with J gene TRBJ2-1, with no clear D. CDR3 length: 15 residues. Germline-derived CDR1 and CDR2 are LNHDA and SQIVND (reference sequence). The V and J ends lost 5 bases and 5 bases respectively, with 16 bases between them. The CDR3 coding sequence is TGTGCCAGTAGTCGTACCTCAGGCACACACAATGAGCAGTTCTTC. Translation gives CASSRTSGTHNEQFF.

The chain has TRBV19 and TRBJ2-1; D not resolved. The CDR3 is made up of 11 amino acids. Germline values: CDR1 LNHDA, CDR2 SQIVND (reference sequence). V shed 5 bases and J shed 10 bases, with 9 bases lying between them. The CDR3 spells CASSARWEQFF. Written as DNA, the CDR3 is TGTGCCAGTAGTGCCCGATGGGAGCAGTTCTTC.

This clone was detected many times. V usage is TRBV11-1 and J usage is TRBJ2-2, with D uncertain. The CDR3 runs 15 residues. V lost 5 bases, J lost 3 bases, and 13 bases lay in between. The germline CDR1 and CDR2 sequences are SGHAT and FQDESV (reference sequence). CDR3 protein: CASSTWTDHTGELFF. The CDR3 DNA reads as TGTGCCAGCAGCACCTGGACGGACCACACCGGGGAGCTGTTTTTT.

This clone occurred many times. CDR3 in amino acids: CASSQLEFTGSSYNEQFF. The CDR3 DNA is TGTGCCAGCAGCCAACTGGAGTTTACGGGGAGCTCCTACAATGAGCAGTTCTTC. The chain carries TRBV11-2 and TRBJ2-1; weak D call: TRBD2 (5 bases). Trimming cost V 5 bases and J 0 bases, with 20 bases left between them. Germline CDR1 and CDR2: SGHAT and FQNNGV. The CDR3 covers 18 residues.

The chain recombines TRBV28 with TRBJ2-7; tentatively, D is TRBD1 or TRBD2 (5 bases each). This CDR3 has 15 residues. CDR1 and CDR2 (germline): MDHEN, SYDVKM. V lost 8 bases and J lost 4, with 21 bases in between. This CDR3 is CASPPRDLVGYEQYF. CDR3 DNA: TGTGCCAGCCCACCCAGGGACCTGGTCGGTTACGAGCAGTACTTC.

The gene calls are TRBV28 and TRBJ2-5, with TRBD2 identical over 9 bases. Trimming at V came to 4 bases and at J to 5 bases, leaving 8 bases not matched to a gene. The CDR3 contains 15 residues. Germline V gives CDR1 MDHEN, CDR2 SYDVKM. The CDR3: CASSWDSGSWETQYF. The CDR3 region has the DNA TGTGCCAGCAGTTGGGATAGCGGGAGCTGGGAGACCCAGTACTTC.

The chain combines TRBV9 with TRBJ2-3; D possibly uses TRBD1 or TRBD2 (5 bases each). There are 16 residues in the CDR3. Germline-derived CDR1 and CDR2 are SGDLS and YYNGEE. Deletions cut 3 bases from V and 2 bases from J, with 16 bases between. The CDR3 region is CASSAGGPGATDTQYF. The CDR3 DNA reads TGTGCCAGCAGCGCCGGAGGTCCCGGGGCCACAGATACGCAGTATTTT. Filled out from reference TRBV9 and TRBJ2-3, the complete variable domain reads DSGVTQTPKHLITATGQRVTLRCSPRSGDLSVYWYQQSLDQGLQFLIQYYNGEERAKGNILERFSAQQFPDLHSELNLSSLELGDSALYFCASSAGGPGATDTQYFGPGTRLTVL.